This TCR beta chain stems from a study of T cell responses to AZD1222 COVID-19 vaccine. Study results and limitations: After the peak T cell response, and only then, were repertoires sampled. Most donors were white British and more were female, and clonal diversity was possibly underestimated.

About this clone: The antigen is not known.

TCRdb keeps only in-frame clones here, not all; method: immunoSEQ multiplex PCR. This table holds 150,000 to 200,000 clones, 80% to 95% found once. This TCR came from an adult in good health. The specimen comprised peripheral blood, sampled on day 0 of AZD1222 vaccination.

CDR3 nucleotides: TGTGCCAGTAGTTGGGGACAGATCAATTCACCCCTCCACTTT. Its translation: CASSWGQINSPLHF. V gene TRBV19 combines with J gene TRBJ1-6; 7 bases align to TRBD1. The CDR3 extends over 14 amino acids. V lost 5 bases and J lost 7; bases outside the gene matches: 5. The germline V gene has CDR1 LNHDA and CDR2 SQIVND (reference sequence).